This T cell receptor beta chain stems from a study of OX40 agonist ivuxolimab in advanced cancers. On the study more broadly: With ivuxolimab, an agonistic anti-OX40 (CD134) antibody, patients were treated.

Only in-frame clones appear in the TCRdb table, and some are missing; sequencing was by immunoSEQ multiplex PCR. The sample comprises fewer than 45,000 clones, 76% of which are singletons, and around a quarter rests with the top ten. Note on this clone: Its antigen is undetermined.

Points from the study as a whole: Partly responding patients at 0.1-3.0 mg/kg showed some of the smallest clonal expansion.

The CDR3 is 17 residues long. Looked up from germline, CDR1 is SGHDN and CDR2 is FVKESK. V lost 2 bases and J lost 1, with 14 bases in between. This TCR was recovered from an adult with an advanced solid tumor such as melanoma, head and neck, liver or kidney cancer. Source: CD4+ or CD8+ T cells sorted from blood, taken in a trial of the OX40 agonist ivuxolimab. The chain links TRBV14 to TRBJ2-2; D possibly corresponds to TRBD2 (6 bases). CDR3 protein: CASSQTHRRGNTGELFF. As DNA, the CDR3 is TGTGCCAGCAGCCAAACTCATAGGAGGGGGAACACCGGGGAGCTGTTTTTT.